This T cell receptor (beta chain) was retrieved from a study of cytotoxic CD8 clonotypes in ibrutinib-treated CLL. Comments on this clone: What it binds is not known.

Researchers set a sequencing depth target of 1 in 200,000 to 1 in 1 million T cells. Sequencing used immunoSEQ multiplex PCR; TCRdb keeps in-frame clones, though not all of them. The repertoire includes 130,000 to 150,000 clones, approximately 90% of them detected once, and 11% sits in the top ten. Trimming pared 3 bases from V and 5 bases from J, leaving 11 bases between. Germline assignment: CDR1 MDHEN and CDR2 SYDVKM. This CDR3 region has 13 residues. Findings of the study overall: Exceeding age-matched healthy donors, baseline clonality also tracked the counts of circulating CD8+ T cells.

Sequencing was performed on PBMCs, taken after 12 months of ibrutinib treatment. The TCR sequence derives from a human donor with chronic lymphocytic leukemia. The chain is built from TRBV28 and TRBJ2-7; D uncertain. The chain's CDR3 is CASSFIGIHEQYF. In nucleotides, the CDR3 is TGTGCCAGCAGTTTTATAGGGATCCACGAGCAGTACTTC. Drawing the rest from reference TRBV28 and TRBJ2-7, the complete variable domain is DVKVTQSSRYLVKRTGEKVFLECVQDMDHENMFWYRQDPGLGLRLIYFSYDVKMKEKGDIPEGYSVSREKKERFSLILESASTNQTSMYLCASSFIGIHEQYFGPGTRLTVT.